This T cell receptor (beta chain) comes out of a study of immune heterogeneity within non-small cell lung tumors. Study-wide findings and caveats: Identical dominant CDR3 beta clonotypes were found repeatedly across the tumor sites of a single patient, and these appeared alongside high-frequency clones that were unique to particular tumor locations.

Details on this clonotype: The antigen is unknown. This may come from a read error, since a much larger clone is one base off.

The starting template was genomic DNA from bulk tumor, around 610 ng per sample. Several spatially distant biopsies were obtained per primary tumor intraoperatively. Each patient presented with untreated, newly diagnosed non-small cell lung cancer and received curative surgery. The CDR3 is 15 amino acids. V was clipped by 5 bases and J by 0 bases, with 14 bases between them. Germline-derived CDR1 and CDR2 are MDHEN and SYDVKM. Amplification of TCR beta CDR3 was performed by multiplex PCR with 32 V and 13 J primers. TCRdb ran MiXCR on the multiplex PCR reads and lists one entry per CDR3 protein. Here the sample spans about 10,000 distinct CDR3 sequences, around 27% being singletons.

The clonotype was recovered from a woman aged 45-60 years with non-small cell lung cancer. The chain carries TRBV28 and TRBJ2-7; no reliable D call. Sample: lung tumor tissue. The CDR3 here is CASSGLAEYSYEQYF. The CDR3 DNA reads TGTGCCAGCAGTGGTCTGGCGGAATACTCCTACGAGCAGTACTTC.